Following are 10 T cell receptor beta chains from one sample sequenced in a study of vaccination effects on CD4 cells after COVID-19. The table came from immunoSEQ multiplex PCR; TCRdb's copy has only in-frame clones and leaves some out. The sample includes around 75,000 clones, 65% to 75% of them seen just once. No antigen has been assigned to these receptors. ViraFEST assay sequencing came after antigen-specific CD4+ T cells were expanded with viral peptide pools. The authors isolated CD4+ T cells after 10 days of culture. From March to December 2020, the person had a SARS-CoV-2 infection that was confirmed by PCR. Sequencing used CD4+ T cells from PBMCs cultured with HIV peptides, obtained before COVID-19 vaccination. Stated subset: HIV-1 Nef peptide pool negative control/reference culture. Receptor source: a human donor who had a prior SARS-CoV-2 infection.

This clone came up a few times. DNA of the CDR3: TGTGCCTGGAGTCGTCAGGTCTATGGCTACACCTTC. It is translated as CAWSRQVYGYTF. The V call is TRBV30, the J call TRBJ1-2; D unclear. CDR1 is GTSNPN, CDR2 SVGIG, per germline (reference sequence). Trimming took off 2 bases at V and 4 bases at J, with 8 bases between the two ends. The CDR3 extends over 12 amino acids.

The CDR3: CASSQGRAGTFSYEQYF. As DNA, the CDR3 is TGTGCCAGCAGCCAAGGGAGAGCGGGGACCTTCTCCTACGAGCAGTACTTC. The V call is TRBV14, the J call TRBJ2-7; TRBD2 agrees at 7 bases. The CDR3 is 17 amino acids. The germline CDR1 and CDR2 sequences are SGHDN and FVKESK. The V segment lost 1 base and the J segment 0 bases; nucleotides outside the gene matches: 9.

As DNA, the CDR3 is TGTGCCAGCAGCACGCTACAGGGTAGGAGCCAGCCCCAGCATTTT. This gives the protein CASSTLQGRSQPQHF. The rearrangement links TRBV5-5 to TRBJ1-5; tentatively, D is TRBD1 (6 bases). The length of the CDR3 is 15 residues. Trimming pared 4 bases from V and 7 bases from J, leaving 18 bases between. Germline CDR1 is SGHKS and CDR2 is YYEKEE (reference sequence).

The chain is built from TRBV9 and TRBJ2-3; the D gene is possibly TRBD2 (6 bases). Germline assignment: CDR1 SGDLS and CDR2 YYNGEE. The CDR3 is 16 residues long. Trimming removed 0 bases at V and 1 base at J, with 12 bases between. This chain's CDR3 is CASSVVGGPGTDTQYF. DNA for the CDR3: TGTGCCAGCAGCGTAGTTGGAGGGCCAGGCACAGATACGCAGTATTTT.

This chain uses TRBV19 with TRBJ1-6; 8 bases align to TRBD1. Germline CDR1 reads LNHDA; CDR2 reads SQIVND (reference sequence). V lost 2 bases and J lost 11; bases outside the gene matches: 14. This CDR3 is 17 amino acids long. The CDR3 is CASSIRLGRGRGPPLHF. CDR3 in DNA: TGTGCCAGTAGTATAAGGCTTGGCAGGGGGCGGGGGCCACCCCTCCACTTT.

This rearrangement joins TRBV6-2 or TRBV6-3 to TRBJ2-2; D is unresolved. Germline V gives CDR1 MNHEY, CDR2 SVGEGT. V dropped 5 bases and J dropped 0 bases, with 7 bases sitting between them. There are 14 residues in the CDR3. This CDR3 is CASSPSANTGELFF. In DNA, the CDR3 is TGTGCCAGCAGTCCGTCCGCGAACACCGGGGAGCTGTTTTTT.

The rearrangement uses TRBV6-6 and TRBJ1-1; D may be TRBD1 (6 bases). V was trimmed by 2 bases and J by 4 bases, leaving 14 bases between them. The CDR3 covers 15 residues. The germline CDR1 and CDR2 sequences are MNHNY and SVGAGI (reference sequence). The CDR3 nucleotides are TGTGCCAGCAGTTACCCCCCAGGGGTGGGCACTGAAGCTTTCTTT. This sequence encodes CASSYPPGVGTEAFF.

The V call is TRBV19, the J call TRBJ1-5; the match to TRBD1 covers 11 bases. Germline V gene data show CDR1 as LNHDA and CDR2 as SQIVND (reference sequence). The CDR3 has 16 amino acids. V lost 8 bases to trimming and J lost 6 bases; unmatched junction nucleotides: 12. In DNA form, the CDR3 reads TGTGCCAGTTGTCTGAAAGGACAGGGGGCTGGTCAGCCCCAGCATTTT. It is translated as CASCLKGQGAGQPQHF.

This clone was detected a few times. The chain employs TRBV15 and TRBJ2-7; 9 positions agree with TRBD2. The CDR3 contains 16 residues. Per germline, CDR1 LNHNV and CDR2 YYDKDF (reference sequence). V lost 1 base and J lost 2; bases outside the gene matches: 6. The DNA of the CDR3 is TGTGCCACCAGCAGAGGGGGCGGGAGGGCCACCTACGAGCAGTACTTC. Translating gives CATSRGGGRATYEQYF.

J is TRBJ1-1 and V is TRBV5-5; perhaps TRBD1 as D (5 bases). The CDR3 loop spans 14 amino acids. The germline V gene has CDR1 SGHKS and CDR2 YYEKEE (reference sequence). Between the trimmed V and J ends, which lost 2 bases and 0 bases, there was a span of 8 bases. The CDR3 DNA sequence: TGTGCCAGCAGCTTATGGGGCCTGAACACTGAAGCTTTCTTT. Translated: CASSLWGLNTEAFF. The full variable domain, its missing parts supplied by reference TRBV5-5 and TRBJ1-1, is DAGVTQSPTHLIKTRGQQVTLRCSPISGHKSVSWYQQVLGQGPQFIFQYYEKEERGRGNFPDRFSARQFPNYSSELNVNALLLGDSALYLCASSLWGLNTEAFFGQGTRLTVV.